This T cell receptor beta chain comes out of a study of PD-1 blockade in classical Hodgkin lymphoma. Time point defined: newly diagnosed, previously untreated cHL patient sample. Applied to thawed PBMCs, magnetic negative selection was the method used to isolate CD8+ T cells. PBMCs from untreated, newly diagnosed classical Hodgkin lymphoma were comparison samples. The V end lost 2 bases, the J end lost 1 base, and 2 bases lay between the germline ends. From germline, CDR1 is ENHRY and CDR2 SYGVKD. The CDR3 is 12 amino acids. On this clone itself: Its matching antigen is unknown.

Study outcomes and limitations: Repertoires differed for reasons still undefined, possibly disease activity or prior therapy. Baseline TCR diversity was reportedly lower in newly diagnosed patients than in healthy donors. It was reported as lower still in relapsed/refractory patients.

The table came from immunoSEQ multiplex PCR; TCRdb's copy has only in-frame clones and leaves some out. The repertoire consists of roughly 21,000 clones, with about 83% occurring once and the leading ten covering roughly 7%. The chain uses TRBV10-3 and TRBJ1-1; no clear D. The sequence was collected from a human donor with classical Hodgkin lymphoma. Sequenced material: CD8+ T cells from blood. CDR3 in DNA: TGTGCCATCAGTGAGAAGAACACTGAAGCTTTCTTT. Translation gives CAISEKNTEAFF.